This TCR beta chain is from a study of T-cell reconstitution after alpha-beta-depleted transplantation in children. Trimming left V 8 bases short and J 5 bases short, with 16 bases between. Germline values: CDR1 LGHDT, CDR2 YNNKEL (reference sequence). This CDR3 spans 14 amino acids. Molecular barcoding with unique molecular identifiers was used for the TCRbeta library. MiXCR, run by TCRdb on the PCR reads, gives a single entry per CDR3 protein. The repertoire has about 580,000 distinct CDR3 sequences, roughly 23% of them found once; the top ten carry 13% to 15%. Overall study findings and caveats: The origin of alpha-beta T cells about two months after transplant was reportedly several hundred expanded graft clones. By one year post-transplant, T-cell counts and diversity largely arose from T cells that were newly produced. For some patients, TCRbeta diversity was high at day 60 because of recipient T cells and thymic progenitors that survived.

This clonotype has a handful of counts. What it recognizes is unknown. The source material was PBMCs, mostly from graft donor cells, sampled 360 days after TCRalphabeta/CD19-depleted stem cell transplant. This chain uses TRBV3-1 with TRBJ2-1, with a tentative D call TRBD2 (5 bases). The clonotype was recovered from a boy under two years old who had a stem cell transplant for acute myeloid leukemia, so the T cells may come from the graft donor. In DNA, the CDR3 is TGTGCCAGCGCGTACTGGGCGAGGGACAATGAGCAGTTCTTC. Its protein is CASAYWARDNEQFF.